The 23 T cell receptor beta chains in this list originate from one sample, sequenced in a study of blood T cell repertoires in COVID-19 (TCRdb year 2020). The library was prepared using the immunoSEQ multiplex PCR assay. TCRdb re-hosts the immuneACCESS table, in-frame sequences only. Its copies lack some clones; in the studies checked, an unresolved V gene accounts for under half of them, and the cause for the rest is not known. The sample table shows a few hundred thousand clones, and 80% to 95% are seen once. The ten largest clonotypes hold just over 0.85% of the sample. Sequenced: PBMCs or T cells enriched from blood (not recorded which). The receptors originated from a woman in her forties who had been exposed to COVID-19.

The chain is built from TRBV6-1 and TRBJ1-5; possibly TRBD1 for D (5 bases). Trimming stripped 1 base from V and 0 bases from J, with 7 bases between. CDR1 and CDR2 from the germline V gene are MNHNS and SASEGT. CDR3 length: 15 residues. In nucleotides, the CDR3 is TGTGCCAGCAGTGAAGGGGGGGGTAGCAATCAGCCCCAGCATTTT. Translated: CASSEGGGSNQPQHF.

This chain uses TRBV7-8 with TRBJ1-2; D is possibly TRBD1 (6 bases). The length of the CDR3 is 13 residues. The germline V gene has CDR1 SGHVS and CDR2 FQNEAQ. V lost 5 bases to trimming and J lost 4 bases, with 11 bases between them. The chain's CDR3 is CASSRRGGYGYTF. In DNA form, the CDR3 reads TGTGCCAGCAGCCGCAGGGGCGGCTATGGCTACACCTTC. The variable domain in full, with the rest retrieved from reference TRBV7-8 and TRBJ1-2, is GAGVSQSPRYKVAKRGQDVALRCDPISGHVSLFWYQQALGQGPEFLTYFQNEAQLDKSGLPSDRFFAERPEGSVSTLKIQRTQQEDSAVYLCASSRRGGYGYTFGSGTRLTVV.

This sequence joins TRBV6-6 and TRBJ2-2; TRBD1 agrees at 9 bases. The CDR3 loop spans 16 amino acids. Losses at the gene ends were 6 bases for V and 4 bases for J; bases not matched to a gene: 9. Germline CDR1 MNHNY, CDR2 SVGAGI (reference sequence). The CDR3 loop reads CASRDRGTPGTGELFF. The CDR3 DNA sequence: TGTGCCAGCAGGGACAGGGGAACCCCGGGCACCGGGGAGCTGTTTTTT.

J is TRBJ2-2 and V is TRBV11-2; TRBD2 agrees at 7 bases. CDR1 is SGHAT, CDR2 FQNNGV, per germline. The CDR3 has 16 residues. Trimming cost V 6 bases and J 6 bases; bases outside gene matches: 13. CDR3 DNA sequence: TGTGCCAGCAGTACTGGGGTGCTAGCGGAGGCCGGGGAGCTGTTTTTT. Translating gives CASSTGVLAEAGELFF.

The V and J genes are TRBV7-9 and TRBJ2-1; TRBD2 matches 13 bases. This CDR3 is built from 16 residues. V gave up 1 base and J gave up 3 bases; unmatched junction bases: 0. The germline V gene encodes CDR1 SEHNR and CDR2 FQNEAQ (reference sequence). The CDR3 DNA reads TGTGCCAGCAGCTTAGGGACTAGCGGGGGCTACAATGAGCAGTTCTTC. It yields the protein CASSLGTSGGYNEQFF.

The rearrangement joins TRBV19 to TRBJ1-6, with D maybe TRBD1 (6 bases). This CDR3 comprises 15 residues. Germline loops: CDR1 LNHDA, CDR2 SQIVND (reference sequence). V dropped 5 bases and J dropped 8 bases, with 16 bases sitting between them. CDR3 DNA sequence: TGTGCCAGTAGTTTTGCGGGCAGGGGAGATTCACCCCTCCACTTT. It encodes CASSFAGRGDSPLHF.

The chain combines TRBV30 with TRBJ1-1; TRBD1 might be the D (6 bases). Germline-derived CDR1 and CDR2 are GTSNPN and SVGIG (reference sequence). The CDR3 spans 13 residues. Between the trimmed V and J ends, which lost 2 bases and 5 bases, there was a span of 12 bases. DNA for the CDR3: TGTGCCTGGAGTACACAGGGTAGTACTGAAGCTTTCTTT. Residues: CAWSTQGSTEAFF. The variable domain in full, with the rest retrieved from reference TRBV30 and TRBJ1-1, is SQTIHQWPATLVQPVGSPLSLECTVEGTSNPNLYWYRQAAGRGLQLLFYSVGIGQISSEVPQNLSASRPQDRQFILSSKKLLLSDSGFYLCAWSTQGSTEAFFGQGTRLTVV.

The chain recombines TRBV27 with TRBJ2-3, with 7 bases identical to TRBD1. The junction had 8 bases not matched to a gene; V was cut back by 2 bases and J by 3 bases. CDR3 length equals 16 residues. The V gene's germline CDR1 is MNHEY and CDR2 SMNVEV (reference sequence). CDR3 amino acids: CASSLLRGQGTDTQYF. The CDR3 nucleotides read TGTGCCAGCAGTTTACTGAGGGGGCAGGGGACAGATACGCAGTATTTT.

The chain joins TRBV12-5 to TRBJ1-6, with TRBD1 matching 7 bases. The CDR3 consists of 17 residues. CDR1 is LGHNT, CDR2 FRNRAP, per germline. The V gene end was trimmed by 2 bases and the J gene end by 4 bases; junction bases not matched to a gene: 8. The DNA of the CDR3 is TGTGCTAGTGGTTTGAGGGTCGGGGGACAGTATAATTCACCCCTCCACTTT. Its translation: CASGLRVGGQYNSPLHF.

The V and J genes are TRBV3-1 (or the pseudogene TRBV3-2) and TRBJ2-3; 8 bases map to TRBD2. Per the germline V gene, CDR1 is LGHDT and CDR2 is YNNKEL (reference sequence). CDR3 size: 15 residues. The J segment lost 1 base and the V segment lost 7 bases, leaving 7 bases of the junction unmatched. This CDR3 reads CASTRGGLRTDTQYF. The CDR3 region has the DNA TGTGCCAGCACCCGGGGGGGGTTGCGCACAGATACGCAGTATTTT.

The chain has TRBV9 and TRBJ1-3; the D gene is possibly TRBD1 (6 bases). The CDR3 runs 14 residues. Trimming took off 3 bases at V and 3 bases at J, with 10 bases between the two ends. The germline gives CDR1 SGDLS, CDR2 YYNGEE. CDR3 region: CASSESGDGNTIYF. The CDR3, as DNA: TGTGCCAGCAGCGAATCAGGGGATGGAAACACCATATATTTT.

The genes are TRBV7-8 and TRBJ1-2, with a weak D call TRBD1 (5 bases). The germline V gene encodes CDR1 SGHVS and CDR2 FQNEAQ. CDR3 length: 13 amino acids. Trimming stripped 2 bases from V and 6 bases from J, with 10 bases between. The CDR3 sequence: CASSLLQGHGYTF. For the CDR3, the DNA is TGTGCCAGCAGCTTACTCCAGGGTCATGGCTACACCTTC.

The rearrangement links TRBV7-2 to TRBJ2-7; a possible D gene is TRBD2 (6 bases). V was trimmed by 4 bases and J by 12 bases, leaving 19 bases between them. The CDR3 sequence is 13 residues long. CDR1 SGHTA and CDR2 FQGNSA come from the germline V gene. CDR3 residues: CASSSRGEGSLYF. CDR3 DNA: TGTGCCAGCAGCTCACGCGGGGAAGGGAGTCTGTACTTC.

The V call is TRBV7-3, the J call TRBJ1-3, with TRBD1 as a possible D gene (5 bases). There are 16 residues in the CDR3. Germline values: CDR1 SGHTA, CDR2 FQGTGA. The V and J ends lost 0 bases and 2 bases respectively, with 11 bases between them. CDR3 sequence reads: CASSLTRGYPGNTIYF. As DNA, the CDR3 is TGTGCCAGCAGCTTAACTCGGGGGTATCCTGGAAACACCATATATTTT.

This clone was counted a single time. This chain connects TRBV6-2 or TRBV6-3 to TRBJ2-7, with 12 nucleotides matching TRBD2. The V segment lost 6 bases and the J segment 7 bases; nucleotides outside the gene matches: 7. Germline CDR1 is MNHEY and CDR2 is SVGEGT. The CDR3 is 14 amino acids. The CDR3 sequence is CASSTSGRRGEQYF. The CDR3 nucleotides are TGTGCCAGCAGCACTAGCGGGAGGCGTGGTGAGCAGTACTTC.

The gene calls are TRBV9 and TRBJ2-1, with TRBD2 identical over 11 bases. The CDR3 runs 16 residues. Germline V lookup: CDR1 SGDLS, CDR2 YYNGEE. J gave up 10 bases and V 0 bases, and 9 bases lay outside the gene matches. The CDR3 here is CASSVVRTSGLREQFF. The CDR3 coding sequence is TGTGCCAGCAGCGTAGTAAGGACTAGCGGGCTTAGGGAGCAGTTCTTC.

This chain uses TRBV29-1 with TRBJ1-1; 7 nucleotides line up with TRBD1. CDR1 SQVTM and CDR2 ANQGSEA come from the germline V gene. The CDR3 is 12 residues long. V shed 6 bases and J 5 bases; nucleotides not matched to a gene: 6. CDR3 nucleotides: TGCAGCGTCGGGACAGAAACTACTGAAGCTTTCTTT. Translating it yields CSVGTETTEAFF.

The V and J genes are TRBV19 and TRBJ1-1, with a possible D match to TRBD1 (6 bases). V lost 8 bases to trimming and J lost 0 bases, with 16 bases between them. This CDR3 region has 15 residues. Germline loops: CDR1 LNHDA, CDR2 SQIVND (reference sequence). CDR3 sequence reads: CASGDISRMNTEAFF. DNA of the CDR3: TGTGCCAGTGGGGACATCAGCCGCATGAACACTGAAGCTTTCTTT.

The gene calls are TRBV25-1 and TRBJ1-1; a possible D gene is TRBD1 (6 bases). This CDR3 is 13 amino acids long. Trimming pared 6 bases from V and 0 bases from J, leaving 8 bases between. CDR1 MGHDK and CDR2 SYGVNS come from the germline V gene. The CDR3 loop is CASRGQMNTEAFF. The CDR3 nucleotides read TGTGCCAGCAGGGGACAAATGAACACTGAAGCTTTCTTT.

J is TRBJ2-7 and V is TRBV30; 7 bases line up with TRBD1. The CDR3 spans 12 residues. Germline assignment: CDR1 GTSNPN and CDR2 SVGIG (reference sequence). With 5 bases clipped from V and 2 bases from J, the junction kept 3 bases outside the gene matches. The CDR3 DNA reads as TGTGCCTGGGCCGGGACAGCCTACGAGCAGTACTTC. Translating it yields CAWAGTAYEQYF.

The chain couples TRBV7-2 to TRBJ2-3, with TRBD2 identical over 14 bases. Germline lookup yields CDR1 SGHTA and CDR2 FQGNSA. This CDR3 has 16 amino acids. The junction had 7 bases not matched to a gene; V was cut back by 5 bases and J by 6 bases. CDR3 protein: CASSEQTSGRGDTQYF. The CDR3 DNA reads as TGTGCCAGCAGCGAGCAGACTAGCGGGAGGGGGGATACGCAGTATTTT.

The V and J genes are TRBV7-2 and TRBJ1-2; D is unresolved. CDR1 is SGHTA and CDR2 is FQGNSA in the germline V gene. This CDR3 spans 17 amino acids. The ends were cut back, 2 bases at V and 4 bases at J, with 20 bases in the middle. The CDR3 region is CASSLPDPRLPGYGYTF. CDR3 sequence (DNA): TGTGCCAGCAGCTTACCCGATCCCAGACTTCCTGGCTATGGCTACACCTTC.

This chain uses TRBV30 with TRBJ1-2; 9 bases are shared with TRBD1. J was trimmed by 4 bases and V by 1 base; bases with no gene match: 7. The CDR3 consists of 15 residues. Germline V gives CDR1 GTSNPN, CDR2 SVGIG (reference sequence). DNA of the CDR3: TGTGCCTGGAGTGATTCCGGGACAGGGTCCTATGGCTACACCTTC. Encoded protein: CAWSDSGTGSYGYTF.